This T cell receptor beta chain was identified in a study of blood T cell repertoires in COVID-19. Looking at the study overall: Some COVID-19 samples were acute and others convalescent; all came from the United States, Italy and Spain. PBMCs, B-cell-depleted T cells, or T cells were the source of the cDNA or gDNA that made up the material.

Original handling: Amplification of reference gene primers provided the estimated nucleated cell counts. Assay: immunoSEQ multiplex PCR; the TCRdb copy retains only in-frame clones and omits some. Clone size and the V and J calls come from that table; the DNA yielded D and trimming. This sample has under 300,000 clones, with about 79% found just once. V shed 4 bases, J shed 2 bases, and the junction held 5 bases outside the gene matches. The CDR3 is 15 residues long. Germline CDR1 SGHRS, CDR2 YFSETQ. This clone appeared many times. The chain has TRBV5-1 and TRBJ1-4, with 7 bases fitting TRBD1. The sequence came from a woman of 80 years or more with acute or convalescent COVID-19. Sequenced: peripheral blood. The CDR3 here is CASSRTGRTNEKLFF. In DNA, the CDR3 is TGCGCCAGCAGCCGGACAGGTCGGACTAATGAAAAACTGTTTTTT.